The clone carrying this T cell receptor (beta chain) occurred a few times. No antigen is known for it. CDR1 is SGHVS, CDR2 FQNEAQ, per germline. The V end lost 5 bases, the J end lost 7 bases, and 15 bases lay between the germline ends. The CDR3 totals 15 residues. Primers targeted 54 TRBV and 13 TRBJ segments. Clones were sequenced by immunoSEQ multiplex PCR, and TCRdb holds only the in-frame ones, with some missing. The table has over 60,000 clones, roughly 77% seen once. Purity of the untouched CD4+ T cells was about 98%. These data are taken from a study of T cell repertoires and HLA-DP antigens. The overall study: DNA input averaged about 220 ng in sorted CD137+CD4+ and about 1,200 ng in pre-culture CD4+.

The chain couples TRBV7-8 to TRBJ1-6; D possibly corresponds to TRBD1 (6 bases). Sequenced material: CD4+ T cells from PBMCs. The TCR was taken from a man aged 55 to 70 in good health and CMV-seronegative. The CDR3 sequence: CASSLRTDLNSPLHF. The CDR3 region has the DNA TGTGCCAGCAGCCTTCGGACAGACTTGAATTCACCCCTCCACTTT.